The 13 T cell receptor beta chains below were found in one sample sequenced in a study of blood T cells in healthy people across ages. With a J-beta primer mix and a sample-barcoded 5' primer, a second PCR ran 7 to 11 cycles. A single record per CDR3 protein comes from TCRdb applying MiXCR to the 5' RACE reads. Of around 650,000 distinct CDR3 sequences in the sample, less than 45% were seen once. Source material: blood. The receptors come from an elderly man in good health.

The chain is built from TRBV28 and TRBJ2-7; 8 nucleotides line up with TRBD2. Germline V gives CDR1 MDHEN, CDR2 SYDVKM. This CDR3 comprises 19 residues. J gave up 0 bases and V 5 bases, and 18 bases lay outside the gene matches. CDR3 amino acids: CASSVHPGGFGGSSYEQYF. CDR3 nucleotides: TGTGCCAGCAGTGTCCACCCGGGAGGGTTTGGCGGTAGCTCCTACGAGCAGTACTTC.

The chain is built from TRBV4-2 and TRBJ2-5, with D perhaps assigned TRBD1 or TRBD2 (7 bases each). CDR3 length: 16 residues. Looked up from germline, CDR1 is LGHNA and CDR2 is YNFKEQ. The ends were cut back, 1 base at V and 11 bases at J, with 23 bases in the middle. CDR3 nucleotide sequence: TGTGCCAGCAGCCAAGTAGCGAGCGGGACAGATTACGGGCAGTACTTC. It is translated as CASSQVASGTDYGQYF.

This chain links TRBV25-1 with TRBJ1-2; D perhaps matches TRBD1 (5 bases). This CDR3 comprises 14 residues. The ends were cut back, 3 bases at V and 6 bases at J, with 14 bases in the middle. Per germline, CDR1 MGHDK and CDR2 SYGVNS. This CDR3 is CASSDTRGSHGYTF. The CDR3 DNA sequence: TGTGCCAGCAGTGATACCCGGGGCTCACATGGCTACACCTTC.

The chain couples TRBV29-1 to TRBJ1-2; D perhaps matches TRBD1 (5 bases). The CDR3 sequence is 15 residues long. Germline V lookup: CDR1 SQVTM, CDR2 ANQGSEA. V shed 4 bases and J shed 3 bases, with 18 bases lying between them. The chain's CDR3 is CSVGLSGGFDYGYTF. The DNA of the CDR3 is TGCAGCGTTGGGTTAAGTGGGGGATTTGACTATGGCTACACCTTC. Full variable domain (rest looked up from reference TRBV29-1 and TRBJ1-2): SAVISQKPSRDICQRGTSLTIQCQVDSQVTMMFWYRQQPGQSLTLIATANQGSEATYESGFVIDKFPISRPNLTFSTLTVSNMSPEDSSIYLCSVGLSGGFDYGYTFGSGTRLTVV.

This clonotype occurred a few times. This sequence joins TRBV7-9 and TRBJ2-7; 8 bases match TRBD2. The CDR3 runs 14 residues. V was clipped by 4 bases and J by 0 bases; unmatched bases: 2. Germline V gene data show CDR1 as SEHNR and CDR2 as FQNEAQ (reference sequence). This CDR3 reads CASSYSGNSYEQYF. In DNA form, the CDR3 reads TGTGCCAGCAGCTATAGCGGGAACTCCTACGAGCAGTACTTC.

The chain employs TRBV2 and TRBJ2-7; 7 nucleotides line up with TRBD1. Unmatched junction bases numbered 7, after V lost 5 bases and J lost 3 bases. The CDR3 totals 14 residues. Germline V gene lookup returns CDR1 SNHLY and CDR2 FYNNEI. CDR3 loop: CASSYNRGYYEQYF. The DNA of the CDR3 is TGTGCCAGCAGTTATAACAGGGGATACTACGAGCAGTACTTC.

The chain couples TRBV5-1 to TRBJ2-5; 14 bases line up with TRBD2. Germline values: CDR1 SGHRS, CDR2 YFSETQ. The CDR3 consists of 17 residues. The trim removed 0 bases at V and 11 bases at J, leaving 12 bases unmatched. The CDR3 DNA reads as TGCGCCAGCAGCTTGGAGGGACTAGCGGGAGTTCGCAATGAGCAGTACTTC. This encodes CASSLEGLAGVRNEQYF.

This clonotype was seen a few times. V gene TRBV7-2 combines with J gene TRBJ2-5; 7 nucleotides align to TRBD2. Looked up from germline, CDR1 is SGHTA and CDR2 is FQGNSA. This CDR3 spans 14 amino acids. Trimming at V came to 3 bases and at J to 9 bases, leaving 10 bases not matched to a gene. As DNA, the CDR3 is TGTGCCAGCAGCTTCAGGGACGGTCGGGGGGCCCAGTACTTC. Translating it yields CASSFRDGRGAQYF.

The V gene is TRBV4-2, the J gene TRBJ2-2, with unresolved D. In germline, CDR1 is LGHNA, CDR2 YNFKEQ. This CDR3 is 14 amino acids long. Trimming took 4 bases from V and 6 from J, leaving 12 bases between them. The CDR3 loop reads CASSPGPRAGELFF. In nucleotides, the CDR3 is TGTGCCAGCAGCCCAGGACCCCGCGCCGGGGAGCTGTTTTTT.

The V call is TRBV7-8, the J call TRBJ2-3; 8 bases fit TRBD2. The J segment lost 2 bases and the V segment lost 5 bases, leaving 12 bases of the junction unmatched. This CDR3 region has 17 residues. CDR1 SGHVS and CDR2 FQNEAQ come from the germline V gene. The CDR3 sequence is CASSPLSGSGVTDTQYF. CDR3 nucleotide sequence: TGTGCCAGCAGCCCCCTCTCCGGTAGCGGGGTCACAGATACGCAGTATTTT.

The chain combines TRBV6-2 or TRBV6-3 with TRBJ2-3; 9 bases map to TRBD2. Germline CDR1 is MNHEY and CDR2 is SVGEGT. Unmatched junction bases numbered 7, after V lost 6 bases and J lost 3 bases. The CDR3 contains 15 residues. CDR3 protein: CASRVGSGSTDTQYF. The DNA for the CDR3 is TGTGCCAGCAGAGTCGGTAGCGGGAGTACAGATACGCAGTATTTT.

V and J are TRBV7-2 and TRBJ1-2, with D unclear. CDR3 size: 14 residues. Germline V gene lookup returns CDR1 SGHTA and CDR2 FQGNSA. V was pared by 0 bases and J by 2 bases, with 7 bases between. The CDR3 DNA reads TGTGCCAGCAGCTTAGCGAGCAGAAACTATGGCTACACCTTC. Encoded protein: CASSLASRNYGYTF.

V gene TRBV25-1 combines with J gene TRBJ2-5, with D possibly TRBD2 on 7 matching bases. The CDR3 contains 14 residues. CDR1 and CDR2 from the germline V gene are MGHDK and SYGVNS. The V end lost 7 bases, the J end lost 1 base, and 13 bases lay between the germline ends. In DNA form, the CDR3 reads TGTGCCAGCAAGGTTGGGGGGGCCCAAGAGACCCAGTACTTC. Residues: CASKVGGAQETQYF.